A single sample gave rise to the 27 T cell receptor beta chains below, sequenced in a study of T cell repertoires in cytomegalovirus infection. TCRdb re-called the reads with MiXCR, one entry per CDR3 protein. The sample lists 200,000 to 250,000 distinct CDR3 sequences; 6.5% were seen once. Sequenced input: PBMCs. These receptors were taken from a human donor in good health (CMV status not recorded). Some clones in this sample may be carry-over from other donors' samples.

In its sample, this clonotype was seen many times. The chain is built from TRBV6-2 or TRBV6-3 and TRBJ2-3; weak D call: TRBD2 (6 bases). Germline V gives CDR1 MNHEY, CDR2 SVGEGT. The CDR3 loop spans 15 amino acids. Trimming stripped 5 bases from V and 1 base from J, with 13 bases between. The CDR3 DNA reads as TGTGCCAGCAGTCGCATGGCGGGGCGCACAGATACGCAGTATTTT. It is translated as CASSRMAGRTDTQYF.

V gene TRBV20-1 combines with J gene TRBJ2-5; perhaps TRBD1 as D (6 bases). V was trimmed by 5 bases and J by 5 bases, leaving 18 bases between them. The germline CDR1 and CDR2 sequences are DFQATT and SNEGSKA (reference sequence). This CDR3 contains 14 residues. Here the CDR3 reads CSALPRGSGETQYF. DNA of the CDR3: TGCAGTGCTTTACCAAGGGGGAGCGGCGAGACCCAGTACTTC.

This clonotype was recorded at least ten times. The chain recombines TRBV7-8 with TRBJ1-1; D may be TRBD1 (5 bases). The germline V gene has CDR1 SGHVS and CDR2 FQNEAQ. Trimming left V 3 bases short and J 5 bases short, with 28 bases between. The CDR3 contains 19 residues. This CDR3 is CASSFLPTNRASRGTEAFF. The CDR3 bases are TGTGCCAGCAGCTTCCTTCCGACCAACCGGGCCTCGCGGGGGACTGAAGCTTTCTTT.

This clonotype was observed many times. The chain has TRBV7-9 and TRBJ1-5; 8 bases agree with TRBD1. Losses at the gene ends were 6 bases for V and 5 bases for J; bases not matched to a gene: 6. The CDR3 runs 14 residues. Per the germline V gene, CDR1 is SEHNR and CDR2 is FQNEAQ (reference sequence). CDR3 amino acids: CASSPTGDYQPQHF. Here the CDR3 DNA reads TGTGCCAGCAGTCCGACAGGGGACTATCAGCCCCAGCATTTT.

This clonotype was seen repeatedly, ten times or more. The chain has TRBV7-3 and TRBJ2-7, with a possible D match to TRBD1 (6 bases). Germline CDR1 and CDR2: SGHTA and FQGTGA. The V and J ends lost 3 bases and 2 bases respectively, with 8 bases between them. This CDR3 contains 13 residues. CDR3 DNA: TGTGCCAGCAGCTTCCAGGGGACCTACGAGCAGTACTTC. Translated, it gives CASSFQGTYEQYF.

This clonotype was seen repeatedly, ten times or more. The chain uses TRBV7-9 and TRBJ1-3; TRBD1 is a possible D gene (6 bases). CDR1 SEHNR and CDR2 FQNEAQ come from the germline V gene (reference sequence). The ends were cut back, 6 bases at V and 0 bases at J, with 15 bases in the middle. The CDR3 has 16 amino acids. The CDR3 DNA reads TGTGCCAGCAGTTTGCGGGACACCGGCTCTGGAAACACCATATATTTT. Translated, it gives CASSLRDTGSGNTIYF.

The sample holds a few counts of this clonotype. The chain couples TRBV6-1 to TRBJ2-1; D not resolved. The CDR3 consists of 15 residues. Trimming removed 3 bases from V and 8 bases from J, with 17 bases in between. Per the germline V gene, CDR1 is MNHNS and CDR2 is SASEGT. CDR3 loop: CASSDPDRARHEQFF. In nucleotides, the CDR3 is TGTGCCAGCAGTGACCCTGACCGGGCGAGGCATGAGCAGTTCTTC.

This clonotype was seen ten or more times. The chain combines TRBV6-5 with TRBJ1-1; TRBD1 matches 8 bases. The CDR3 has 12 residues. After removal of 0 bases from V and 10 bases from J, the junction contained 1 base not matched to a gene. CDR1 and CDR2 from the germline V gene are MNHEY and SVGAGI. CDR3 DNA: TGTGCCAGCAGTTACTCCAGGGGGCTAGCTTTCTTT. It codes for CASSYSRGLAFF.

This clonotype was observed a few times. The rearrangement uses TRBV18 and TRBJ1-5, with a tentative D call TRBD1 (5 bases). The CDR3 contains 14 residues. Germline loops: CDR1 KGHSH, CDR2 LQKENI. V was cut by 6 bases and J by 3 bases, with 12 bases left in between. CDR3 protein: CASSPRGDNQPQHF. CDR3 sequence (DNA): TGTGCCAGCTCCCCTCGGGGGGACAATCAGCCCCAGCATTTT.

This sequence joins TRBV6-5 and TRBJ1-2; no clear D gene. Trimming removed 9 bases at V and 7 bases at J, with 18 bases between. The germline V gene encodes CDR1 MNHEY and CDR2 SVGAGI. The CDR3 runs to 13 residues. The CDR3, as DNA: TGTGCCAGTACCGACCCGCAAGGTCCTGGCTACACCTTC. It encodes CASTDPQGPGYTF.

This clonotype has at least ten counts. This chain uses TRBV20-1 with TRBJ1-1; 9 bases are shared with TRBD1. CDR1 is DFQATT, CDR2 SNEGSKA, per germline (reference sequence). J lost 0 bases, V lost 0 bases, and 5 bases had no gene match. The CDR3 loop spans 16 amino acids. The CDR3 sequence is CSAREPGQGVNTEAFF. The CDR3, as DNA: TGCAGTGCTAGAGAACCGGGACAGGGCGTGAACACTGAAGCTTTCTTT.

This clonotype was detected many times. The gene calls are TRBV4-1 and TRBJ1-2, with D perhaps TRBD1 (6 bases). The CDR3 covers 14 residues. V lost 0 bases and J 9 bases, leaving 14 bases between the germline ends. Germline CDR1 is MGHRA and CDR2 is YSYEKL. The CDR3 DNA sequence: TGCGCCAGCAGCCAAGACGGGGGGGCTTCTAGCTACACCTTC. This translates into CASSQDGGASSYTF.

The J gene is TRBJ1-1, the V gene TRBV7-9, with TRBD1 as a possible D gene (6 bases). Germline CDR1 reads SEHNR; CDR2 reads FQNEAQ (reference sequence). The length of the CDR3 is 17 residues. V lost 3 bases and J lost 5, with 22 bases in between. CDR3 coding DNA: TGTGCCAGCAGCTTCCCCGCCAGGGGAGATTGGGATACTGAAGCTTTCTTT. This gives the protein CASSFPARGDWDTEAFF.

This clonotype was picked up many times. The V gene is TRBV6-5, the J gene TRBJ1-6; D gene uncertain. V lost 8 bases, J lost 6 bases, and 14 bases lay in between. The CDR3 is 14 amino acids. Germline V lookup: CDR1 MNHEY, CDR2 SVGAGI. The CDR3 bases are TGTGCCAGCCTTAGACCAGGACTTAATTCACCCCTCCACTTT. As protein: CASLRPGLNSPLHF.

This clonotype was seen many times. This sequence joins TRBV6-2 or TRBV6-3 and TRBJ2-1; D unclear. Germline CDR1 is MNHEY and CDR2 is SVGEGT. The CDR3 has 13 amino acids. V gave up 6 bases and J gave up 4 bases, with 10 bases separating them. CDR3 sequence reads: CASRDSLYNEQFF. The CDR3 coding sequence is TGTGCCAGCAGGGATTCCTTGTACAATGAGCAGTTCTTC.

This clonotype was seen ten or more times. This chain joins TRBV6-2 or TRBV6-3 and TRBJ1-5, with 7 positions matching TRBD1. The germline CDR1 and CDR2 sequences are MNHEY and SVGEGT. V trimming: 6 bases; J trimming: 0 bases; junction bases outside the gene matches: 8. The CDR3 spans 16 residues. CDR3 amino acids: CASRRGGTASNQPQHF. In DNA form, the CDR3 reads TGTGCCAGCAGACGGGGAGGGACAGCTAGCAATCAGCCCCAGCATTTT.

Ten or more counts support this clonotype. This rearrangement joins TRBV7-2 to TRBJ2-2; D is possibly TRBD2 (7 bases). V was cut by 3 bases and J by 6 bases, with 14 bases left in between. Germline V CDR1 and CDR2: SGHTA, FQGNSA. CDR3 size: 15 residues. The CDR3 region has the DNA TGTGCCAGCAGCTTCGGGGGGCGGGGTGCCGGGGAGCTGTTTTTT. It specifies CASSFGGRGAGELFF.

This clonotype has a count of ten or more. The chain links TRBV6-2 or TRBV6-3 to TRBJ2-6, with a tentative D call TRBD1 (6 bases). Trimming shortened V by 6 bases and J by 0 bases, and 15 bases separated the two germline ends. In germline, CDR1 is MNHEY, CDR2 SVGEGT. This CDR3 contains 17 residues. The CDR3 reads CASRTSQQGSGANVLTF. The CDR3 DNA reads as TGTGCCAGCAGGACGAGCCAACAGGGCTCTGGGGCCAACGTCCTGACTTTC.

Many counts were recorded for this clonotype. The chain couples TRBV29-1 to TRBJ2-7; D uncertain. V dropped 3 bases and J dropped 2 bases, with 8 bases sitting between them. The germline gives CDR1 SQVTM, CDR2 ANQGSEA. The length of the CDR3 is 12 residues. CDR3 loop: CSVEGSAYEQYF. CDR3 in DNA: TGCAGCGTTGAGGGATCGGCCTACGAGCAGTACTTC.

This clonotype was picked up many times. The gene calls are TRBV19 and TRBJ2-2, with D maybe TRBD2 (6 bases). Germline V gene data show CDR1 as LNHDA and CDR2 as SQIVND (reference sequence). The V end was cut by 3 bases, the J end by 1 base, with 12 bases between. The length of the CDR3 is 16 residues. CDR3 DNA: TGTGCCAGTAGTATCACTCTAGCGAAGAACACCGGGGAGCTGTTTTTT. This sequence encodes CASSITLAKNTGELFF.

This clonotype was counted at least ten times. The chain joins TRBV29-1 to TRBJ2-1; D assignment may be TRBD1 or TRBD2 (6 bases each). The CDR3 runs 17 residues. Germline CDR1 SQVTM, CDR2 ANQGSEA. Trimming cost V 2 bases and J 0 bases, with 17 bases left between them. The CDR3 protein is CSVESRGAPSSYNEQFF. CDR3 nucleotide sequence: TGCAGCGTTGAATCAAGGGGGGCCCCGAGCTCCTACAATGAGCAGTTCTTC.

This clonotype was observed many times. The chain recombines TRBV5-1 with TRBJ1-6, with a weak D call TRBD1 (5 bases). The germline V gene has CDR1 SGHRS and CDR2 YFSETQ. This CDR3 is 16 amino acids long. Trimming pared 4 bases from V and 2 bases from J, leaving 13 bases between. The CDR3 is CASSRTGAAYNSPLHF. The CDR3 DNA is TGCGCCAGCAGCAGAACCGGGGCAGCCTATAATTCACCCCTCCACTTT.

This clonotype was seen more than once but under ten times. V usage is TRBV2 and J usage is TRBJ2-1; D may be TRBD2 (5 bases). The germline gives CDR1 SNHLY, CDR2 FYNNEI. Trimming pared 4 bases from V and 4 bases from J, leaving 14 bases between. The CDR3 contains 15 residues. CDR3 coding DNA: TGTGCCAGCAGTGCCCGGGGAGAGGAGTACAATGAGCAGTTCTTC. This sequence encodes CASSARGEEYNEQFF. Full variable domain (missing parts from reference TRBV2 and TRBJ2-1): EPEVTQTPSHQVTQMGQEVILRCVPISNHLYFYWYRQILGQKVEFLVSFYNNEISEKSEIFDDQFSVERPDGSNFTLKIRSTKLEDSAMYFCASSARGEEYNEQFFGPGTRLTVL.

In this sample, this clonotype turned up many times. The rearrangement uses TRBV14 and TRBJ2-3, with D perhaps matching TRBD2 (6 bases). V gave up 4 bases and J gave up 1 base, with 12 bases separating them. Germline CDR1 is SGHDN and CDR2 is FVKESK. The CDR3 is 15 amino acids. The chain's CDR3 is CASSRLVGGTDTQYF. The CDR3 DNA reads as TGTGCCAGCAGCCGACTAGTGGGCGGCACAGATACGCAGTATTTT.

This clonotype was counted at least ten times. This sequence joins TRBV7-2 and TRBJ2-6, with D perhaps TRBD1 or TRBD2 (5 bases each). Looked up from germline, CDR1 is SGHTA and CDR2 is FQGNSA. V lost 1 base, J lost 0 bases, and 10 bases lay in between. The CDR3 is 17 residues long. CDR3 nucleotides: TGTGCCAGCAGCTTAGGGGGGAGCGACTCTGGGGCCAACGTCCTGACTTTC. It specifies CASSLGGSDSGANVLTF.

This clonotype was found many times. The V gene is TRBV6-2 or TRBV6-3, the J gene TRBJ2-4; D perhaps matches TRBD2 (6 bases). The CDR3 is made up of 14 amino acids. V was trimmed by 8 bases and J by 0 bases, leaving 11 bases between them. CDR1 is MNHEY and CDR2 is SVGEGT in the germline V gene. The DNA of the CDR3 is TGTGCCAGCCAGGCGGGGCTAGCCAAAAACATTCAGTACTTC. This translates into CASQAGLAKNIQYF.

The chain joins TRBV4-1 to TRBJ1-1; D not certain. Germline CDR1 and CDR2: MGHRA and YSYEKL. The CDR3 is made up of 13 amino acids. V gave up 0 bases and J gave up 2 bases, with 4 bases separating them. The CDR3, as DNA: TGCGCCAGCAGCCAAGAAGACAACACTGAAGCTTTCTTT. Its translation: CASSQEDNTEAFF.